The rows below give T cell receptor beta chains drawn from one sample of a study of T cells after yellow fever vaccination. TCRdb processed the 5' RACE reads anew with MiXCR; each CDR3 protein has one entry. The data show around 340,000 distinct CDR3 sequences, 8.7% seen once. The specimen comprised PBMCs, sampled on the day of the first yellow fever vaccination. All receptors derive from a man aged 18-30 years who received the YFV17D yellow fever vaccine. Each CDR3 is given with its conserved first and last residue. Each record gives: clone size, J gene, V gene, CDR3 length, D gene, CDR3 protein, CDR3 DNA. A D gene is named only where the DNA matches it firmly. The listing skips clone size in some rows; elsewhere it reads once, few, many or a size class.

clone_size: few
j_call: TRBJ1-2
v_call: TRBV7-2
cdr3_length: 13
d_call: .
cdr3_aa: CASSLPGWHGYTF
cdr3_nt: TGTGCCAGCAGCTTACCGGGCTGGCATGGCTACACCTTC

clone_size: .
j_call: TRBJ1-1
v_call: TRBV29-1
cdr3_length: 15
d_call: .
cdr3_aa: CSVELGGFLSTEAFF
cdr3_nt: TGCAGCGTTGAATTAGGGGGGTTCTTGAGCACTGAAGCTTTCTTT

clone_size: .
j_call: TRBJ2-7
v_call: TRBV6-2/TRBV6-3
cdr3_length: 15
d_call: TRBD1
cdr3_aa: CASSFGTGNIYEQYF
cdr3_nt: TGTGCCAGCAGTTTTGGGACAGGGAACATTTACGAGCAGTACTTC

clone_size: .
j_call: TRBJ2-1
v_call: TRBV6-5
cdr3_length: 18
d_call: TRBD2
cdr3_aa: CASSYSHRLAASENEQFF
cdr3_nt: TGTGCCAGCAGTTACTCACATCGGCTAGCGGCCTCCGAGAATGAGCAGTTCTTC

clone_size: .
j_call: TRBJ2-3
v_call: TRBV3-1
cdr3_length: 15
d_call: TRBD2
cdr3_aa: CASSVTSSSTDTQYF
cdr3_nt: TGTGCCAGCAGCGTGACTAGCAGCTCCACAGATACGCAGTATTTT

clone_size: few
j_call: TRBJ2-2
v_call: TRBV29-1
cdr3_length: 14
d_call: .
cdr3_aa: CSARTGRESGELFF
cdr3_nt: TGCAGCGCCCGAACTGGCAGGGAGTCAGGGGAGCTGTTTTTT

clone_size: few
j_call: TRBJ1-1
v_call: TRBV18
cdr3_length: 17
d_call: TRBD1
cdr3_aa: CASSPFTSGGRGTEAFF
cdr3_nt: TGTGCCAGCTCACCTTTCACTTCAGGGGGTCGAGGCACTGAAGCTTTCTTT

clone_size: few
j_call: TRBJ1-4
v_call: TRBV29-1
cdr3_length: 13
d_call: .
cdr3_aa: CSAKGGVGEKLFF
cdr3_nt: TGCAGCGCCAAAGGAGGGGTCGGGGAAAAACTGTTTTTT

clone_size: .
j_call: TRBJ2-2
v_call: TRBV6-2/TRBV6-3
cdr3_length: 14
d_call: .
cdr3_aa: CASSWTVNTGELFF
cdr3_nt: TGTGCCAGCAGTTGGACTGTCAACACCGGGGAGCTGTTTTTT

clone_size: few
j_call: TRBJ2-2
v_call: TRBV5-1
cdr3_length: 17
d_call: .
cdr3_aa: CASSLGLALFRPGELFF
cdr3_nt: TGCGCCAGCAGCTTGGGTCTAGCGCTATTCCGTCCCGGGGAGCTGTTTTTT

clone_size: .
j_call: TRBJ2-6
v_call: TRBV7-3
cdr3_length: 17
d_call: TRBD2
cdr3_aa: CASSLGLAGTGANVLTF
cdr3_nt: TGTGCCAGCAGCTTGGGACTAGCGGGGACCGGGGCCAACGTCCTGACTTTC

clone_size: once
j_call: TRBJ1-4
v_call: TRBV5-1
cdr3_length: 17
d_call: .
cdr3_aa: CASSLDGRGLTNEKLFF
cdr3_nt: TGCGCCAGCAGCTTGGACGGCAGGGGTTTAACTAATGAAAAACTGTTTTTT

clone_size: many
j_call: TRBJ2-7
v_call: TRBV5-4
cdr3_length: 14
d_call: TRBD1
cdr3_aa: CASSLGDSSYEQYF
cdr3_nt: TGTGCCAGCAGCTTGGGGGACAGCTCCTACGAGCAGTACTTC

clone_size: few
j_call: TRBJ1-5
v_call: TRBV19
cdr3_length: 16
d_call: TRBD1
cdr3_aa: CASGEEAGGLNQPQHF
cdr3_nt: TGTGCCAGCGGGGAGGAGGCAGGGGGCTTAAATCAGCCCCAGCATTTT

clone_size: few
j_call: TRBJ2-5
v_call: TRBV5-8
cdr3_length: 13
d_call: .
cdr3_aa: CASSLAGWETQYF
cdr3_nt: TGTGCCAGCAGCTTGGCGGGGTGGGAGACCCAGTACTTC

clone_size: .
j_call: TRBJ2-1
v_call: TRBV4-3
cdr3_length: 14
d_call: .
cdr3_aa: CASSLPQAGSEQFF
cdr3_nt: TGCGCCAGCAGCCTCCCCCAAGCAGGTAGTGAGCAGTTCTTC

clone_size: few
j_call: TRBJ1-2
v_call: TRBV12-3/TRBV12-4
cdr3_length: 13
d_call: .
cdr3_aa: CASSRTEEYGYTF
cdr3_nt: TGTGCCAGCAGTCGGACTGAGGAGTATGGCTACACCTTC

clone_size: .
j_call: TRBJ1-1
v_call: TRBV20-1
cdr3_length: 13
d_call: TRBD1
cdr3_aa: CSAFRTGGTEAFF
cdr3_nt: TGCAGTGCTTTCCGGACAGGGGGGACTGAAGCTTTCTTT

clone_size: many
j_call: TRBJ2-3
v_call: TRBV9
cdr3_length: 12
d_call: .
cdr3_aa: CASSEGGDTQYF
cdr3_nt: TGTGCCAGCAGCGAAGGAGGGGATACGCAGTATTTT

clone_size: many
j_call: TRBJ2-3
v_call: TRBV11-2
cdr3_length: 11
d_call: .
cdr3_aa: CASSHQDTQYF
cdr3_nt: TGTGCCAGCAGCCACCAGGATACGCAGTATTTT

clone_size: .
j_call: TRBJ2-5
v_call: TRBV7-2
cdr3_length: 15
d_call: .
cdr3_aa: CASSLFPHNQETQYF
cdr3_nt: TGTGCCAGCAGCTTATTCCCCCATAACCAAGAGACCCAGTACTTC

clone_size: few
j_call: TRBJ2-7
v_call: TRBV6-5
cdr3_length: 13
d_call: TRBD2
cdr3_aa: CASSYGLDYEQYF
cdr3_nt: TGTGCCAGCAGTTACGGACTAGACTACGAGCAGTACTTC

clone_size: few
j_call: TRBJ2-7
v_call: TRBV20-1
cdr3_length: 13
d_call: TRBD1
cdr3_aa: CSARDRGFGEQYF
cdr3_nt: TGCAGTGCCAGGGACAGGGGTTTCGGCGAGCAGTACTTC

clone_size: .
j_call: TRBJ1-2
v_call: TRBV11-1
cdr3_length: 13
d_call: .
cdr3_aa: CASSPSPIGGYTF
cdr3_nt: TGTGCCAGCAGCCCCTCTCCGATCGGTGGCTACACCTTC

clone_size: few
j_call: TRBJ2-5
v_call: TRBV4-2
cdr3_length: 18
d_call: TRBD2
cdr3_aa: CASSQEWGTSGVEETQYF
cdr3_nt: TGTGCCAGCAGCCAAGAATGGGGGACTAGCGGGGTTGAAGAGACCCAGTACTTC

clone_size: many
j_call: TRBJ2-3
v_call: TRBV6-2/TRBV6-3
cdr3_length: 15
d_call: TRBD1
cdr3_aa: CASSYADRDTNTQYF
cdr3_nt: TGTGCCAGCAGTTACGCGGACAGGGACACAAATACGCAGTATTTT

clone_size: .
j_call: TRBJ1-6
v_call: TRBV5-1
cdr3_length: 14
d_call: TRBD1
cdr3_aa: CASSGTGGQSPLHF
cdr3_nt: TGCGCCAGCAGCGGGACAGGGGGCCAGTCACCCCTCCACTTT

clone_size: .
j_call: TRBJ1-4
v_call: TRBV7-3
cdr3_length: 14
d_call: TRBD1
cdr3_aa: CASSPGTVAEKLFF
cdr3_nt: TGTGCCAGCAGTCCAGGGACAGTTGCTGAAAAACTGTTTTTT

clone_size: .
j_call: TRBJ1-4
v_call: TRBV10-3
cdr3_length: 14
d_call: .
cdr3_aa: CAIRKQGANEKLFF
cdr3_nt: TGTGCCATCAGGAAACAGGGCGCGAACGAAAAACTGTTTTTT

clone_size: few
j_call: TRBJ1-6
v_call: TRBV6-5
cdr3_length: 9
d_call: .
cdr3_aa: CATSSPLHF
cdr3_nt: TGTGCCACCAGCTCACCCCTCCACTTT

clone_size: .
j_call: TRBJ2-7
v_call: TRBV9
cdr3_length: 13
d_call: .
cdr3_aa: CASSLYTGNEQYF
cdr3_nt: TGTGCCAGCAGCCTCTATACAGGGAACGAGCAGTACTTC

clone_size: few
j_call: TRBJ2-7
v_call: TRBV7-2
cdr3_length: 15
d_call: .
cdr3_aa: CASSLVSTRTYEQYF
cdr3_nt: TGTGCCAGCAGCTTAGTAAGCACACGGACCTACGAGCAGTACTTC

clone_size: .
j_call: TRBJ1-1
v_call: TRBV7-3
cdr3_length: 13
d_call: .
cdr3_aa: CASSAGGPAGASF
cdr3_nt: TGTGCCAGCAGCGCCGGGGGGCCGGCTGGAGCTTCCTTT

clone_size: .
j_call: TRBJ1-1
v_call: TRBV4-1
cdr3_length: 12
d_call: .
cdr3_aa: CASSKEHGRAFF
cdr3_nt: TGCGCCAGCAGCAAGGAACACGGGAGGGCTTTCTTT

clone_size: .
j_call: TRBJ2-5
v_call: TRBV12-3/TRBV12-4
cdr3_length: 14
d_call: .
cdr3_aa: CASSPGAYQETQYF
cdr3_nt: TGTGCCAGCAGTCCGGGGGCCTACCAAGAGACCCAGTACTTC

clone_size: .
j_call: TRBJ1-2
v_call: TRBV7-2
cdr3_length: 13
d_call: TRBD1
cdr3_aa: CASSGQENYGYTF
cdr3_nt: TGTGCCAGCAGCGGACAGGAAAACTATGGCTACACCTTC

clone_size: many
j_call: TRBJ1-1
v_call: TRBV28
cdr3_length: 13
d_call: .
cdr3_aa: CASRTPGRTEAFF
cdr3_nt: TGTGCCAGCAGAACCCCCGGGCGGACTGAAGCTTTCTTT

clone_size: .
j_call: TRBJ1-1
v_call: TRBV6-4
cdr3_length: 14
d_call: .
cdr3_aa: CASSDSNTGSEAFF
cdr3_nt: TGTGCCAGCAGTGACTCGAACACTGGGTCAGAAGCTTTCTTT

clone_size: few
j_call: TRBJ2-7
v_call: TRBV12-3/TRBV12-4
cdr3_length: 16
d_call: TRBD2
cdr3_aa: CASSSRFSGGAYEQYF
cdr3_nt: TGTGCCAGCAGTTCCCGGTTTAGCGGGGGTGCCTACGAGCAGTACTTC

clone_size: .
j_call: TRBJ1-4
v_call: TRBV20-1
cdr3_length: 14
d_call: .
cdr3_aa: CSARGPEYPGKLFF
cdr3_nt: TGCAGTGCTAGAGGGCCCGAATACCCTGGAAAACTGTTTTTT

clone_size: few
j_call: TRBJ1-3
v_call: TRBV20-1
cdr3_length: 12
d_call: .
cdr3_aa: CSATQQGNTIYF
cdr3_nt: TGCAGTGCAACGCAACAGGGAAACACCATATATTTT

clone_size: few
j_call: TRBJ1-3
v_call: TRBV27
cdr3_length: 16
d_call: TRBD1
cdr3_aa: CASSRAGTGAGNTIYF
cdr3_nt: TGTGCCAGCAGCCGAGCCGGGACAGGGGCAGGAAACACCATATATTTT

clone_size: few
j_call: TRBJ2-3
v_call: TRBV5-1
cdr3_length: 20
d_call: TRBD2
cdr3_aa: CASSLSQTSGGPASTDTQYF
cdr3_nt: TGCGCCAGCAGCTTAAGCCAGACTAGCGGGGGCCCGGCTAGCACAGATACGCAGTATTTT

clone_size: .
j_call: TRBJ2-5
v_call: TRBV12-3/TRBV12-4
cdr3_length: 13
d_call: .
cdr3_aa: CASSLRGWETQYF
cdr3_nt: TGTGCCAGCAGTTTAAGGGGGTGGGAGACCCAGTACTTC

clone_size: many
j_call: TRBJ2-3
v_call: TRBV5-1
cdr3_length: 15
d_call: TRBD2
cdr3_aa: CASSSTRGGGNTQYF
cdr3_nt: TGCGCCAGCAGCAGTACACGGGGGGGAGGAAATACGCAGTATTTT

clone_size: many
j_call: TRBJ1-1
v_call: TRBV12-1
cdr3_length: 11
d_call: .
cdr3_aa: CASSFLPEAFF
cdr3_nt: TGTGCCAGCAGCTTTCTTCCTGAAGCTTTCTTT

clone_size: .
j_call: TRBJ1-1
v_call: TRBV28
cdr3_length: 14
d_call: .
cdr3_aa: CASTSGGSNTEAFF
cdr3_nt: TGTGCCAGCACGTCGGGGGGCTCCAACACTGAAGCTTTCTTT

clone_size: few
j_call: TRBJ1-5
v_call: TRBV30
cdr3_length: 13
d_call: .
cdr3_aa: CAWARQENQPQHF
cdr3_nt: TGTGCCTGGGCAAGACAAGAGAATCAGCCCCAGCATTTT

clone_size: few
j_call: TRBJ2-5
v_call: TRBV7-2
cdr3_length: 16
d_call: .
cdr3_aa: CASSLGWRTGGETQYF
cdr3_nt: TGTGCCAGCAGCTTAGGGTGGCGCACGGGCGGAGAGACCCAGTACTTC

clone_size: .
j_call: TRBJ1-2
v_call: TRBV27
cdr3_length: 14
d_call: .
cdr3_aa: CASSSFAGNYGYTF
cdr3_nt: TGTGCCAGCAGTTCTTTTGCAGGAAACTATGGCTACACCTTC

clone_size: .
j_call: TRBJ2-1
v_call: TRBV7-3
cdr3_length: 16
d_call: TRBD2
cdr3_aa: CASSLTPGLANNEQFF
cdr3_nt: TGTGCCAGCAGCTTAACTCCCGGACTAGCCAACAATGAGCAGTTCTTC